Shown below are 21 T cell receptor beta chains from a single sample sequenced in a study of cytomegalovirus exposure and HLA in healthy donors. Primers for the PCR totalled 60 Vbeta and 13 Jbeta. The data were produced by immunoSEQ multiplex PCR, yet TCRdb's version contains in-frame clones alone and is incomplete. Here the sample table reports 70,000 or so clones. The sequenced sample was PBMCs. Every receptor here comes from a female donor in good health and CMV-seropositive.

J is TRBJ2-3 and V is TRBV2; possibly TRBD2 for D (6 bases). Trimming took off 6 bases at V and 1 base at J, with 17 bases between the two ends. CDR3 length: 16 amino acids. Per germline, CDR1 SNHLY and CDR2 FYNNEI. The CDR3 DNA is TGTGCCAGCAGGGCTCCTCCGGGACTTCGCACAGATACGCAGTATTTT. Translation gives CASRAPPGLRTDTQYF.

The chain carries TRBV5-1 and TRBJ2-7; tentative D call: TRBD2 (6 bases). V was clipped by 1 base and J by 5 bases, with 7 bases between them. CDR1 SGHRS and CDR2 YFSETQ come from the germline V gene. The CDR3 is made up of 12 amino acids. The CDR3 is CASSLWEDEQYF. The CDR3 nucleotides read TGCGCCAGCAGCTTGTGGGAGGACGAGCAGTACTTC.

J is TRBJ1-2 and V is TRBV4-3, with 11 positions matching TRBD1. Germline CDR1 and CDR2: LGHNA and YSLEER. The CDR3 consists of 16 residues. V lost 2 bases and J lost 7; bases outside the gene matches: 9. The CDR3 spells CASSQQPGQGVFGYTF. The CDR3 region has the DNA TGCGCCAGCAGCCAACAGCCGGGACAGGGGGTGTTTGGCTACACCTTC.

The V call is TRBV5-4, the J call TRBJ2-7; TRBD1 matches at 11 bases. The CDR3 runs 15 residues. Trimming cost V 1 base and J 2 bases; bases outside gene matches: 2. Germline CDR1 and CDR2: SGHNT and YYREEE (reference sequence). The CDR3 is CASSLTGQGAYEQYF. The CDR3 nucleotides read TGTGCCAGCAGCTTGACGGGACAGGGGGCCTACGAGCAGTACTTC.

This chain joins TRBV6-6 and TRBJ1-2; 10 bases agree with TRBD1. Germline values: CDR1 MNHNY, CDR2 SVGAGI (reference sequence). This CDR3 comprises 15 residues. Unmatched junction bases numbered 9, after V lost 7 bases and J lost 4 bases. The CDR3 here is CASTLGQGVIYGYTF. In nucleotides, the CDR3 is TGTGCCAGCACCCTCGGACAGGGGGTCATCTATGGCTACACCTTC.

Concerning this clone: Other DNA sequences from this sample encode an identical CDR3 as well. The rearrangement uses TRBV4-2 and TRBJ1-1, with 7 positions matching TRBD1. Germline V lookup: CDR1 LGHNA, CDR2 YNFKEQ. The CDR3 totals 16 residues. V lost 1 base and J lost 1; bases outside the gene matches: 6. The DNA for the CDR3 is TGTGCCAGCAGCCAAGGACAGGGAGTGACGAACACTGAAGCTTTCTTT. As protein: CASSQGQGVTNTEAFF.

The chain uses TRBV4-3 and TRBJ2-7; D may be TRBD1 (5 bases). The CDR3 has 16 residues. Per the germline V gene, CDR1 is LGHNA and CDR2 is YSLEER. V was clipped by 0 bases and J by 4 bases, with 16 bases between them. The CDR3 DNA sequence: TGCGCCAGCAGCCAAGATCTTGAGAAAGGGGTTTACGAGCAGTACTTC. Protein sequence: CASSQDLEKGVYEQYF.

The J gene is TRBJ2-7, the V gene TRBV5-1, with TRBD1 matching over 9 bases. The CDR3 runs to 15 residues. CDR1 and CDR2 (germline): SGHRS, YFSETQ. Losses at the gene ends were 3 bases for V and 2 bases for J; bases not matched to a gene: 6. As DNA, the CDR3 is TGCGCCAGCAGCTGGACTACAGGGGGCGCCTACGAGCAGTACTTC. Amino acids: CASSWTTGGAYEQYF.

V gene TRBV28 combines with J gene TRBJ1-2; unclear D gene. Trimming shortened V by 4 bases and J by 1 base, and 7 bases separated the two germline ends. CDR3 length equals 13 residues. The germline CDR1 and CDR2 sequences are MDHEN and SYDVKM. The CDR3 region is CASSSGFNYGYTF. The CDR3 DNA follows: TGTGCCAGCAGTTCGGGATTTAACTATGGCTACACCTTC.

The chain employs TRBV9 and TRBJ2-2; 10 bases align to TRBD1. Germline V CDR1 and CDR2: SGDLS, YYNGEE. V was pared by 5 bases and J by 7 bases, with 11 bases of the junction left unmatched. The CDR3 length is 16 residues. The CDR3 spells CASSANDRGRVGELFF. DNA of the CDR3: TGTGCCAGCAGTGCAAACGACAGGGGGCGAGTCGGGGAGCTGTTTTTT.

The chain carries TRBV29-1 and TRBJ2-3, with a weak D call TRBD1 (6 bases). The CDR3 runs 15 residues. Per germline, CDR1 SQVTM and CDR2 ANQGSEA. Trimming left V 1 base short and J 5 bases short, with 16 bases between. CDR3 coding DNA: TGCAGCGTTGAAGGGGGGCCAGCGTCTGGAGATACGCAGTATTTT. It specifies CSVEGGPASGDTQYF.

This chain links TRBV28 with TRBJ2-7; TRBD2 might be the D (7 bases). V was shortened by 1 base and J by 2 bases, with 12 bases between the two germline ends. The CDR3 has 15 residues. The germline gives CDR1 MDHEN, CDR2 SYDVKM. The DNA of the CDR3 is TGTGCCAGCAGTTTATCCCAGGGGACTACCTACGAGCAGTACTTC. Encoded protein: CASSLSQGTTYEQYF.

The chain combines TRBV19 with TRBJ2-7; 9 bases are a match to TRBD1. The trim removed 4 bases at V and 1 base at J, leaving 2 bases unmatched. This CDR3 comprises 14 residues. Germline V gene data show CDR1 as LNHDA and CDR2 as SQIVND (reference sequence). The CDR3 coding sequence is TGTGCCAGTAGTAGGACAGGGGCGTCCTACGAGCAGTACTTC. Its protein is CASSRTGASYEQYF.

The gene calls are TRBV7-9 and TRBJ2-7, with 8 positions matching TRBD2. This CDR3 contains 16 residues. The germline V gene encodes CDR1 SEHNR and CDR2 FQNEAQ (reference sequence). The V and J ends lost 5 bases and 1 base, in that order; junction bases with no gene match: 10. The CDR3 sequence: CASSTRLAGGSYEQYF. The CDR3 DNA is TGTGCCAGCAGCACACGGTTGGCGGGAGGTTCCTACGAGCAGTACTTC. The full variable domain, with the rest looked up from reference TRBV7-9 and TRBJ2-7, is DTGVSQNPRHKITKRGQNVTFRCDPISEHNRLYWYRQTLGQGPEFLTYFQNEAQLEKSRLLSDRFSAERPKGSFSTLEIQRTEQGDSAMYLCASSTRLAGGSYEQYFGPGTRLTVT.

The CDR3 sequence: CASSSGTEGLTSPLHF. CDR3 DNA: TGTGCCAGCAGCTCTGGGACAGAGGGATTAACTTCACCCCTCCACTTT. This chain uses TRBV7-3 with TRBJ1-6; 7 bases are shared with TRBD1. This CDR3 spans 16 amino acids. V shed 4 bases and J 9 bases; nucleotides not matched to a gene: 12. Germline CDR1 is SGHTA and CDR2 is FQGTGA. Looking up the rest from reference TRBV7-3 and TRBJ1-6 gives the full variable domain: GAGVSQTPSNKVTEKGKYVELRCDPISGHTALYWYRQSLGQGPEFLIYFQGTGAADDSGLPNDRFFAVRPEGSVSTLKIQRTERGDSAVYLCASSSGTEGLTSPLHFGNGTRLTVT.

The rearrangement links TRBV5-6 to TRBJ1-2; D gene ambiguous. V was cut by 4 bases and J by 0 bases, with 7 bases left in between. Germline CDR1 reads SGHDT; CDR2 reads YYEEEE. The CDR3 loop spans 13 amino acids. The CDR3 sequence: CASSLEANYGYTF. The CDR3 DNA is TGTGCCAGCAGCCTAGAAGCTAACTATGGCTACACCTTC. Using reference TRBV5-6 and TRBJ1-2 for the parts outside the CDR3, the full variable domain is DAGVTQSPTHLIKTRGQQVTLRCSPKSGHDTVSWYQQALGQGPQFIFQYYEEEERQRGNFPDRFSGHQFPNYSSELNVNALLLGDSALYLCASSLEANYGYTFGSGTRLTVV.

The chain combines TRBV5-1 with TRBJ2-7; TRBD2 matches at 8 bases. The CDR3 has 12 residues. Germline CDR1 is SGHRS and CDR2 is YFSETQ. Trimming at V came to 5 bases and at J to 5 bases, leaving 3 bases not matched to a gene. CDR3 nucleotide sequence: TGCGCCAGCAGAAGCGGGGGTGACGAGCAGTACTTC. Protein sequence: CASRSGGDEQYF.

The genes are TRBV4-1 and TRBJ1-1; D is possibly TRBD1 (5 bases). CDR1 and CDR2 (germline): MGHRA, YSYEKL. V was cut by 2 bases and J by 0 bases, with 10 bases left in between. The length of the CDR3 is 15 residues. CDR3 in amino acids: CASSQTQVMNTEAFF. The CDR3 bases are TGCGCCAGCAGCCAAACACAGGTCATGAACACTGAAGCTTTCTTT.

This chain joins TRBV7-9 and TRBJ1-5, with no clear D. Germline V gene data show CDR1 as SEHNR and CDR2 as FQNEAQ (reference sequence). The germline V and J ends were trimmed by 3 bases and 8 bases, with 11 bases remaining between them. The CDR3 has 13 amino acids. This CDR3 is CASSFSGSEPQHF. The CDR3 DNA sequence: TGTGCCAGCAGCTTTTCGGGTAGTGAGCCCCAGCATTTT.

The V gene is TRBV7-2, the J gene TRBJ1-2, with 8 bases that match TRBD1. The CDR3 is 13 amino acids. The V segment lost 5 bases and the J segment 6 bases; nucleotides outside the gene matches: 5. The V gene's germline CDR1 is SGHTA and CDR2 FQGNSA. CDR3 nucleotides: TGTGCCAGCAGCCCTAGGACAGGGAATGGCTACACCTTC. Protein sequence: CASSPRTGNGYTF.

V usage is TRBV14 and J usage is TRBJ1-3; D is ambiguous. This CDR3 has 12 residues. V shed 4 bases and J shed 4 bases, with 5 bases lying between them. CDR1 and CDR2 (germline): SGHDN, FVKESK. The CDR3 DNA reads as TGTGCCAGCAGCCCATTCGGAAACACCATATATTTT. Translating it yields CASSPFGNTIYF.